This T cell receptor (beta chain) stems from a study of cytomegalovirus exposure and HLA in healthy donors. Overall study findings and caveats: TCR beta V segments were, for the most part, productive about 87% or about 30% of the time in an earlier analysis.

PCR involved 60 Vbeta and 13 Jbeta primers. Generated by immunoSEQ multiplex PCR, the TCRdb table keeps only in-frame clones and is missing some. This table has about 150,000 clones, around 76% appearing once. Healthy donors of bone marrow made up the group. These donors counted as nominally healthy when sampled, but unrecorded immune exposures were likely. Trimming stripped 5 bases from V and 11 bases from J, with 18 bases between. Germline V lookup: CDR1 SEHNR, CDR2 FQNEAQ (reference sequence). The CDR3 has 13 amino acids. Notes on this clone: Its antigen is not identified.

This clonotype was obtained from a man in his forties in good health and CMV-seronegative. The specimen was PBMCs. The J gene is TRBJ1-1, the V gene TRBV7-9; D ambiguous. The CDR3 DNA sequence: TGTGCCAGCAGCCGGAACCGGGAACAAGTCGCTTTCTTT. As protein: CASSRNREQVAFF.